This entry is about one T cell receptor (beta chain). Trimming removed 6 bases at V and 0 bases at J, with 8 bases between. The V gene's germline CDR1 is WNHNN and CDR2 SYGVQD (reference sequence). This CDR3 comprises 13 residues. These data are taken from a study of blood T cell repertoires in COVID-19. Method: immunoSEQ multiplex PCR; TCRdb's copy keeps in-frame clones and lacks some. The sample has roughly 220,000 clones, approximately 80% seen once. This TCR derives from an elderly woman with COVID-19, enrolled during active disease. V is TRBV10-1 and J is TRBJ1-1, with D possibly TRBD1 on 6 matching bases. The sequencing sample was made of peripheral blood. The CDR3 bases are TGCGCCAGCAGGGGGACACTGAACACTGAAGCTTTCTTT. As protein: CASRGTLNTEAFF.